Below, one T cell receptor beta chain is given with its context. What it recognizes is unknown. TCRdb passed the 5' RACE reads through MiXCR, listing each CDR3 protein once. The sample lists around 500,000 distinct CDR3 sequences; approximately 15% were seen once. The sample belongs to a study of identical twins. Points from the study as a whole: It was out-of-frame TCR alpha sharing in monozygotic twins that models underestimated.

Germline V CDR1 and CDR2: MDHEN, SYDVKM. The ends lost 0 bases at V and 4 bases at J; junction bases unmatched: 13. The CDR3 loop spans 18 amino acids. These same records also appear under a second study, on yellow fever vaccine responses in identical twins.

Material for sequencing was CD4+ T cells sorted from blood. The source is a woman aged 18-35 years in good health. V and J are TRBV28 and TRBJ2-7, with 9 bases that match TRBD1. CDR3 in amino acids: CASSLWGQGAAPRYEQYF. CDR3 sequence (DNA): TGTGCCAGCAGTTTATGGGGACAGGGCGCGGCCCCACGGTACGAGCAGTACTTC.